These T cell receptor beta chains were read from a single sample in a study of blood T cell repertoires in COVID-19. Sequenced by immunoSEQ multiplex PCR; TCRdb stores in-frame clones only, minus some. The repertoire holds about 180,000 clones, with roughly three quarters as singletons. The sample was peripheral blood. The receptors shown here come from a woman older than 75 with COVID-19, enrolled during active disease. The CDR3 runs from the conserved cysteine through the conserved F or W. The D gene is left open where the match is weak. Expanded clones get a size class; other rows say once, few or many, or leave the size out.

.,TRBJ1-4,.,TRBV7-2,TGTGCCAGCAGCATAAGGTCCCAGGGATTCGAAAAACTGTTTTTT,CASSIRSQGFEKLFF
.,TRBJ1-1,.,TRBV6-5,TGTGCCAGCAGTTACGAGGCGGCACCGAACACTGAAGCTTTCTTT,CASSYEAAPNTEAFF
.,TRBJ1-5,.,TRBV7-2,TGTGCCAGCAGCTTACGGGGGGATCAGCCCCAGCATTTT,CASSLRGDQPQHF
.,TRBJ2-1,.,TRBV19,TGTGCCAGCCACCCAGGGGCGGGCGTGGGAAATGAGCAGTTCTTC,CASHPGAGVGNEQFF
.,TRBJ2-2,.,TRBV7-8,TGTGCCAGCAGCTACCTGTTTGGGCAACTCACCGGGGAGCTGTTTTTT,CASSYLFGQLTGELFF
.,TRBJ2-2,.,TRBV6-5,TGTGCCAGCAGTTACTCGTGGGGGCGGGACACCGGGGAGCTGTTTTTT,CASSYSWGRDTGELFF
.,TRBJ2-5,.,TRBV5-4,TGTGCCAGCAGCTTGGAAGGGCGGGCCCAAGAGACCCAGTACTTC,CASSLEGRAQETQYF
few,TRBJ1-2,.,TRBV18,TGTGCCAGCTCACCCGGAACGGGGGTAGACAGCGGCTACACCTTC,CASSPGTGVDSGYTF
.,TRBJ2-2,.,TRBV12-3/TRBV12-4,TGTGCCAGCAGTTTAAGGGGAACCGGGGAGCTGTTTTTT,CASSLRGTGELFF
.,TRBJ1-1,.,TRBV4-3,TGCGCCAGCAGCCAAGAGTGGAGTATGGGGCCAAGGACTGAAGCTTTCTTT,CASSQEWSMGPRTEAFF
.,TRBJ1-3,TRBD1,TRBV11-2,TGTGCCTCCAAATCCCCGGACAGGGGGTCTGGAAACACCATATATTTT,CASKSPDRGSGNTIYF
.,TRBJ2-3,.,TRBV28,TGTGCCAGCAGTTTAGACGTTTCAGGGCCTGGCACAGATACGCAGTATTTT,CASSLDVSGPGTDTQYF
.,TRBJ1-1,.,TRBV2,TGTGCCAGCAGTTCCGGGACAATGAACACTGAAGCTTTCTTT,CASSSGTMNTEAFF
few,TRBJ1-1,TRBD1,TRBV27,TGTGCCAGCAGGACAGGGGCTTCGAACACTGAAGCTTTCTTT,CASRTGASNTEAFF
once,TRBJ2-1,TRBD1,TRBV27,TGTGCCAGCAGCCGGACAGGGGGCTACTCCTACAATGAGCAGTTCTTC,CASSRTGGYSYNEQFF
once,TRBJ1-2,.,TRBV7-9,TGTGCCAGCAGCTTAGCGGCGGCGTCCTATGGCTACACCTTC,CASSLAAASYGYTF
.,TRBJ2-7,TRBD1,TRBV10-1,TGCGCCACCTCGGAGGGGACAGGGGTGTTTGAGCAGTACTTC,CATSEGTGVFEQYF
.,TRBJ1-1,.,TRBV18,TGTGCCAGCTCCCCCGGGGGGAAAGATGGTGAAGCTTTCTTT,CASSPGGKDGEAFF
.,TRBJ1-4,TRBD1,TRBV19,TGTGCCAGTAGTGCTATACAGGGGGCGGGAAGTGAAAAACTGTTTTTT,CASSAIQGAGSEKLFF
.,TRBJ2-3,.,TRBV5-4,TGTGCCAGCAGCTTTGGCTCAGATACGCAGTATTTT,CASSFGSDTQYF
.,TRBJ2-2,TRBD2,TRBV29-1,TGCAGCGTTGGGGTAGCGGGAGGTCATACCGGGGAGCTGTTTTTT,CSVGVAGGHTGELFF
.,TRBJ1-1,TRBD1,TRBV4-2,TGTGCCAGCAGCCAACCGGGACACAGGGGGACTGAAGCTTTCTTT,CASSQPGHRGTEAFF